This TCR beta chain was obtained from a study of T cell responses to AZD1222 COVID-19 vaccine. Findings and limits, study-wide: Reportedly, close to half of spike-specific TCRs are directed against unmutated variant regions. Only after the peak T cell response were repertoires sampled. Donors skewed white British and female; clonal diversity was possibly underestimated.

The table lists this clone with a count of one. The antigen is not known. The V end lost 6 bases, the J end lost 1 base, and 8 bases lay between the germline ends. This CDR3 has 13 residues. The germline CDR1 and CDR2 sequences are SNHLY and FYNNEI. Some clones are missing from TCRdb's copy, which holds only in-frame ones; the method was immunoSEQ multiplex PCR. Of 150,000 to 200,000 clones in the sample, more than 75% were seen once. The chain joins TRBV2 to TRBJ2-3; D is ambiguous. The clonotype originates from an adult who received the AZD1222 COVID-19 vaccine. The sequences come from peripheral blood, collected 28 days after the second AZD1222 dose. The CDR3 DNA sequence: TGTGCCAGCAGGGGAAGCGGCACAGATACGCAGTATTTT. It encodes CASRGSGTDTQYF.